This T cell receptor (beta chain) was captured by sequencing in a study of blood T cell repertoires in COVID-19 (dated by TCRdb to 2018 to 2020). Looking at the study overall: The collaborator samples originated in the United States, Italy and Spain and spanned the acute and convalescent phases of COVID-19. The material from the prospective study consisted of cDNA or gDNA derived from T cells, B-cell-depleted T cells, or PBMCs. The dataset comprised deeply sampled blood TCRbeta repertoires from subjects exposed to, actively infected with, or recovered from COVID-19. A freely available public database, intended as a resource for researchers studying the immune response to SARS-CoV-2, is where the repertoires were released. Samples came from the ongoing ImmuneRACE study (first 160 participants) plus 1,254 subjects from 6 global collaborators. Nearly every sample came with metadata listing a de-identified subject ID, COVID-19 status, age in years and sex. Where HLA class I and class II types were available, the types were taken from metadata supplied by the sample provider, not from assay-based typing.

The cysteine opens and the phenylalanine closes a CDR3 of 15 amino acids. The entry retains the CDR3 DNA only, 45 bases that are in frame from base 1. The CDR1 and CDR2 encoded by the germline V gene (reference sequence) are MNHEY and SMNVEV. The V end gives up 4 bases and the J end 5 bases, leaving 8 bases in the junction not matched to a gene. In the prospective study, participants were roughly 18 to 100 years old, resided in 24 geographic areas of the United States, and were enrolled through a virtual design. Cohort assignment in the prospective study relied on participant-reported clinical history from a screening survey and a study questionnaire. Recovered participants in ImmuneRACE Cohort 3 were defined by two consecutive negative NP/OP PCR tests, clearance by a healthcare professional, or resolution of symptoms. In the prospective study, whole blood, serum and a nasopharyngeal or oropharyngeal swab were collected from each participant by mobile phlebotomists. Over an approximately 2-month period, participants in the prospective study had the option of providing additional blood draws and questionnaires. Before DNA extraction, blood samples from the prospective study were shipped at room temperature or frozen.

Points on this clone: Its antigen is unknown. The sample holds no much larger clone one base away, and base qualities are not on file.

TCRbeta CDR3 regions were amplified from genomic DNA using the immunoSEQ Assay, a bias-controlled multiplex PCR. As for the authors' bioinformatics: The number of nucleated cells in each sample was estimated by amplification of reference gene primers within the assay. Sequence reads were collapsed and filtered to measure the absolute abundance of every unique TCRbeta CDR3 rearrangement. For each sample, productive Simpson clonality was calculated as the square root of Simpson's diversity index over productive rearrangements. As stored in TCRdb, this immuneACCESS dataset retains in-frame rearrangements with V and J assigned. A fraction of the clones does not appear; measured against another copy, unresolved V genes explain less than half of the discrepancy, and the remainder lacks a known reason. Clone size and V and J calls were adopted from that table, with D and trimming inferred from the DNA. Present in this sample are 250,000 to 300,000 clones, 80% to 90% of which were seen just once. The ten largest clones represent approximately 2% of the sample.

Study-wide conclusions, independent of this receptor: The quantity of clinical and demographic metadata differed by source and by participant and was supplied without curation.

This sequence was found in a woman in her fifties or sixties who had recovered from COVID-19. The rearranged segments are TRBV27 and TRBJ2-7; a stretch of 10 junction bases matches TRBD2. The specimen sequenced was PBMCs or T cells enriched from blood (not recorded which). The nucleotides are TGTGCCAGCAGTTCCCCTAGCGGGAGCAGCCACGAGCAGTACTTC. Its product reads: CASSSPSGSSHEQYF.